What follows describes a single TCR beta chain. Its specificity is unknown. Study processing details: Filtering of immunoSEQ junctional sequences could not match full-length read filtering. Using immunoSEQ multiplex PCR, the repertoire was profiled, and TCRdb retains in-frame clones only, with some absent. That table gives V, J and clone size, and the DNA gave D and trimming. Among under 600,000 clones, less than 98% were seen once, and the ten largest hold around 0.057%. The CDR3 contains 16 residues. From germline, CDR1 is LNHDA and CDR2 SQIVND (reference sequence). V trimming: 5 bases; J trimming: 2 bases; junction bases outside the gene matches: 11. The data were taken from a study of shared clonotypes between healthy human individuals. The overall study: Those who served as donors were a couple of women and three men between the ages of 18 and 49.

Findings and caveats of the study: As a rule, naive subsets had a larger estimated richness than memory subsets. Relative to their counterparts shared across all four donors, non-shared clonotypes exhibited diminished generation probabilities.

The gene calls are TRBV19 and TRBJ2-7; 8 bases line up with TRBD2. The sequence derives from a woman in her thirties in good health. Sequencing used naive CD4+ T cells sorted from blood. As to subset: CD45RA+ positively selected. Written as DNA, the CDR3 is TGTGCCAGTAGTCCCGAAAAGGCGGGGGGCGCCTACGAGCAGTACTTC. Translated, it gives CASSPEKAGGAYEQYF.